The next 5 T cell receptor beta chains were all read from a single sample in a study of cytomegalovirus exposure and HLA in healthy donors (dated by TCRdb to between 2016 and 2019). Libraries were made using the immunoSEQ multiplex PCR assay. The multiplex PCR relied on a mix of 60 forward primers for TCR Vbeta segments and 13 reverse primers for TCR Jbeta segments. The immuneACCESS repertoire file appears here via TCRdb, limited to in-frame rearrangements. These files lack a portion of the clones; in checked studies, under half of the deficit traces to unresolved V genes, and the cause of the others is not known. Counted in this sample were around 200,000 clones; 77% of them appeared once. Roughly 2.5% of the sample is held by the ten biggest clonotypes. The specimen sequenced was PBMCs. The origin of the receptors is a woman aged 55-70 years in good health and CMV-seropositive.

The chain carries TRBV5-1 and TRBJ2-5, with a weak D call TRBD1 (5 bases). Near its end, the DNA agrees better with TRBJ2-7, so the J call may be wrong. The CDR3 runs 15 residues. CDR1 is SGHRS and CDR2 is YFSETQ in the germline V gene. The CDR3 spells CASSPALTANNEQYF. The CDR3 bases are TGCGCCAGCAGCCCCGCGTTGACAGCTAACAACGAGCAGTACTTC.

The J gene is TRBJ1-1, the V gene TRBV7-3, with 7 bases lining up with TRBD1. The CDR3 has 14 amino acids. The junction had 7 bases not matched to a gene; V was cut back by 5 bases and J by 4 bases. Germline loops: CDR1 SGHTA, CDR2 FQGTGA. The CDR3 region has the DNA TGTGCCAGCAGCGCAGCAGGGGGTATCACTGAAGCTTTCTTT. Translating gives CASSAAGGITEAFF.

V usage is TRBV11-2 and J usage is TRBJ2-7; 7 nucleotides align to TRBD2. The V gene end was trimmed by 6 bases and the J gene end by 4 bases; junction bases not matched to a gene: 3. Germline V CDR1 and CDR2: SGHAT, FQNNGV. There are 12 residues in the CDR3. CDR3 nucleotides: TGTGCCAGCAGGGGGGGGGTTTACGAGCAGTACTTC. It is translated as CASRGGVYEQYF.

The rearrangement uses TRBV11-3 and TRBJ1-6; possibly TRBD1 for D (5 bases). The CDR3 covers 20 residues. The germline CDR1 and CDR2 sequences are SGHNT and YENEEA. Trimming left V 5 bases short and J 0 bases short, with 23 bases between. The CDR3 loop is CASSPALRRGLSSYNSPLHF. As DNA, the CDR3 is TGTGCCAGCAGCCCCGCTCTACGGCGGGGACTTAGCTCCTATAATTCACCCCTCCACTTT.

The J gene is TRBJ1-5, the V gene TRBV7-9; perhaps TRBD1 as D (6 bases). V lost 5 bases and J 2 bases, leaving 10 bases between the germline ends. This CDR3 is built from 14 residues. Looked up from germline, CDR1 is SEHNR and CDR2 is FQNEAQ (reference sequence). CDR3 in DNA: TGTGCCAGCAGCGGACGACAGGGCAATCAGCCCCAGCATTTT. Protein sequence: CASSGRQGNQPQHF.